These 17 T cell receptor beta chains share one sample of origin, sequenced in a study of cytomegalovirus exposure and HLA in healthy donors. Primers included in the PCR were 60 Vbeta and 13 Jbeta primers. Only in-frame clones appear in the TCRdb table, and some are missing; sequencing was by immunoSEQ multiplex PCR. The sample contains under 150,000 clones, just under 80% of which appear only once. The source material was PBMCs. These receptors all come from a male donor in good health and CMV-seronegative.

The rearrangement uses TRBV19 and TRBJ2-3; D gene uncertain. The CDR3 totals 13 residues. The germline V and J ends were trimmed by 2 bases and 6 bases, with 9 bases remaining between them. CDR1 and CDR2 from the germline V gene are LNHDA and SQIVND (reference sequence). CDR3: CASSIKSGDTQYF. The CDR3 DNA is TGTGCCAGTAGTATAAAGTCCGGGGATACGCAGTATTTT.

The genes are TRBV13 and TRBJ2-3; 8 bases are a match to TRBD1. The ends lost 5 bases at V and 4 bases at J; junction bases unmatched: 11. This CDR3 region has 16 residues. CDR1 PRHDT and CDR2 FYEKMQ come from the germline V gene (reference sequence). The CDR3 is CASSPRQGYSADTQYF. The CDR3 nucleotides are TGTGCCAGCAGCCCCCGACAGGGGTATTCGGCAGATACGCAGTATTTT.

V gene TRBV7-3 combines with J gene TRBJ2-3; 9 bases fit TRBD2. Trimming at V came to 2 bases and at J to 6 bases, leaving 6 bases not matched to a gene. The length of the CDR3 is 15 residues. CDR1 is SGHTA, CDR2 FQGTGA, per germline. The CDR3 loop reads CASSLAGGRADTQYF. CDR3 DNA: TGTGCCAGCAGCTTAGCGGGGGGGAGGGCGGATACGCAGTATTTT.

Details on this clone: The germline gene is not matched at one end of the junction; a read error may be the cause. The rearrangement joins TRBV7-7 to TRBJ2-1, with 8 bases fitting TRBD2. There are 15 residues in the CDR3. The germline V gene has CDR1 SSHAT and CDR2 FNYEAQ (reference sequence). This chain's CDR3 is CASSIGTRGVYEQFF. The CDR3 DNA follows: TGTGCTAGCAGCATAGGGACTAGAGGAGTCTATGAGCAGTTCTTC.

The chain links TRBV19 to TRBJ1-2; maybe TRBD1 (6 bases). Germline V CDR1 and CDR2: LNHDA, SQIVND (reference sequence). V dropped 1 base and J dropped 4 bases, with 13 bases sitting between them. This CDR3 is built from 15 residues. CDR3 bases: TGTGCCAGTAGTATAGGTCCAGGGGAGAGCTATGGCTACACCTTC. Translation gives CASSIGPGESYGYTF. The complete variable domain, with remaining parts taken from reference TRBV19 and TRBJ1-2, reads DGGITQSPKYLFRKEGQNVTLSCEQNLNHDAMYWYRQDPGQGLRLIYYSQIVNDFQKGDIAEGYSVSREKKESFPLTVTSAQKNPTAFYLCASSIGPGESYGYTFGSGTRLTVV.

The J gene is TRBJ1-2, the V gene TRBV7-9; no definite D call. Germline values: CDR1 SEHNR, CDR2 FQNEAQ (reference sequence). V gave up 4 bases and J gave up 3 bases, with 18 bases separating them. This CDR3 contains 16 residues. The CDR3 protein is CASSSSDGGPHYGYTF. CDR3 sequence (DNA): TGTGCCAGCAGCTCCTCGGATGGAGGGCCCCACTATGGCTACACCTTC.

This clone was counted only a few times. This same CDR3 is encoded by further DNA sequences in the sample. The chain employs TRBV19 and TRBJ1-5, with 8 bases fitting TRBD1. Germline lookup yields CDR1 LNHDA and CDR2 SQIVND (reference sequence). The CDR3 length is 15 residues. V lost 5 bases and J lost 2; bases outside the gene matches: 5. CDR3 in amino acids: CASSVDRVGNQPQHF. The CDR3, as DNA: TGTGCCAGTAGTGTGGACAGGGTCGGCAATCAGCCCCAGCATTTT.

This sequence joins TRBV4-3 and TRBJ1-1; D call uncertain. The V end lost 1 base, the J end lost 5 bases, and 11 bases lay between the germline ends. Germline V CDR1 and CDR2: LGHNA, YSLEER. This CDR3 region has 14 residues. CDR3 DNA sequence: TGCGCCAGCAGCCAAGGCCCAGTCGGGACTGAAGCTTTCTTT. It codes for CASSQGPVGTEAFF.

This clone came up a few times. The chain couples TRBV21-1 to TRBJ2-7; the table's D call, TRBD2, was not checked against the DNA. TRBV21-1 is a recognized pseudogene. This CDR3 is 14 amino acids long. The CDR3 DNA reads TGTGCCAGCAGCAATGGGGGGGGAAGGGACGAGCAGTACTTC. Its translation: CASSNGGGRDEQYF.

V gene TRBV5-1 combines with J gene TRBJ2-5; 14 bases fit TRBD2. This CDR3 spans 18 amino acids. Germline V gene lookup returns CDR1 SGHRS and CDR2 YFSETQ. Trimming took 1 base from V and 0 from J; bases not matched to a gene: 5. The CDR3 bases are TGCGCCAGCAGCTTGTATGGACTAGCGGGGGGTTACCAAGAGACCCAGTACTTC. Translating gives CASSLYGLAGGYQETQYF.

This chain connects TRBV14 to TRBJ2-7; TRBD1 might be the D (6 bases). V lost 4 bases to trimming and J lost 0 bases, with 19 bases between them. The CDR3 runs 17 residues. Looked up from germline, CDR1 is SGHDN and CDR2 is FVKESK. In DNA form, the CDR3 reads TGTGCCAGCAGCCCCCTCCTGGGGGCCACGAGCTCCTACGAGCAGTACTTC. It codes for CASSPLLGATSSYEQYF. The whole variable domain, remainder taken from reference TRBV14 and TRBJ2-7, is EAGVTQFPSHSVIEKGQTVTLRCDPISGHDNLYWYRRVMGKEIKFLLHFVKESKQDESGMPNNRFLAERTGGTYSTLKVQPAELEDSGVYFCASSPLLGATSSYEQYFGPGTRLTVT.

This sequence joins TRBV30 and TRBJ2-5; 8 positions agree with TRBD1. Matching the DNA end better, TRBJ2-7 makes the J call doubtful. Looked up from germline, CDR1 is GTSNPN and CDR2 is SVGIG (reference sequence). CDR3 size: 15 residues. The CDR3 coding sequence is TGTGCCTGGAGCGCCAGGACAGGGTACTCCTACGAGCAGTACTTC. Translating gives CAWSARTGYSYEQYF.

The rearrangement links TRBV9 to TRBJ2-1; possible D gene TRBD1, 6 bases. CDR3 length equals 14 residues. V lost 8 bases and J lost 8, with 20 bases in between. Germline V CDR1 and CDR2: SGDLS, YYNGEE. DNA for the CDR3: TGTGCCAGTACCTTAGGGACATCTAACGATGAGCAGTTCTTC. This gives the protein CASTLGTSNDEQFF.

V usage is TRBV7-2 and J usage is TRBJ2-7; D not certain. The CDR3 loop spans 15 amino acids. Germline V gene sequence: CDR1 SGHTA, CDR2 FQGNSA. Trimming pared 1 base from V and 0 bases from J, leaving 10 bases between. The CDR3 loop reads CASSLGQAVSYEQYF. DNA for the CDR3: TGTGCCAGCAGCTTAGGGCAGGCTGTCTCCTACGAGCAGTACTTC.

In this sample, this clone turned up a few times. The genes are TRBV5-1 and TRBJ1-5; 7 bases agree with TRBD1. V lost 3 bases to trimming and J lost 7 bases; unmatched junction nucleotides: 7. Germline V gives CDR1 SGHRS, CDR2 YFSETQ. The CDR3 covers 14 residues. The CDR3 DNA reads TGCGCCAGCAGCTCCGGACAGGACGGGCAGCCCCAGCATTTT. This gives the protein CASSSGQDGQPQHF.

The rearrangement uses TRBV6-5 and TRBJ2-7; 9 nucleotides agree with TRBD1. The CDR3 totals 16 residues. In germline, CDR1 is MNHEY, CDR2 SVGAGI. Trimming removed 2 bases from V and 4 bases from J; junction bases left unmatched: 9. CDR3 bases: TGTGCCAGCAGTTACAAACAGGGGGCGGGAAGTTACGAGCAGTACTTC. Its translation: CASSYKQGAGSYEQYF.

The rearrangement links TRBV7-8 to TRBJ1-1; unclear D gene. CDR1 and CDR2 (germline): SGHVS, FQNEAQ. V lost 2 bases, J lost 3 bases, and 13 bases lay in between. The CDR3 spans 15 residues. CDR3 nucleotides: TGTGCCAGCAGCTTAATGTGGGCAAAGGACACTGAAGCTTTCTTT. Protein product: CASSLMWAKDTEAFF.